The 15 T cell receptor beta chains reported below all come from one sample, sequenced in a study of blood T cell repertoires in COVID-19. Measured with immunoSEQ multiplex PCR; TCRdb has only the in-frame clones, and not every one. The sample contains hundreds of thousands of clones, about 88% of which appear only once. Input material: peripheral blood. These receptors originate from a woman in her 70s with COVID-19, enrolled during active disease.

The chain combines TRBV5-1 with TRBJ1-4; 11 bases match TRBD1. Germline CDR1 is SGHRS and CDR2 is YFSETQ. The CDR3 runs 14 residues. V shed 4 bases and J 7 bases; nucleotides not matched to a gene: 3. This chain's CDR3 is CASSRGQGAEKLFF. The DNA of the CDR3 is TGCGCCAGCAGCCGTGGACAGGGGGCTGAAAAACTGTTTTTT.

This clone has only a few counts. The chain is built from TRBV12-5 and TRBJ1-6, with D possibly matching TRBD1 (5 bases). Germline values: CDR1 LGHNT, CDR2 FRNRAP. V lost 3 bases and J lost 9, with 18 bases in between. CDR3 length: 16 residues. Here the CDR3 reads CASGFGYGGGSSPLHF. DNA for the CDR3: TGTGCTAGTGGTTTCGGTTACGGGGGAGGTAGTTCACCCCTCCACTTT.

The CDR3 region is CASHGGGSNQPQHF. The CDR3 nucleotides are TGTGCCAGCCACGGCGGGGGTTCCAATCAGCCCCAGCATTTT. The J gene is TRBJ1-5, the V gene TRBV6-5, with D perhaps matching TRBD1 (5 bases). V was clipped by 8 bases and J by 3 bases, with 14 bases between them. The CDR3 loop spans 14 amino acids. Germline CDR1 MNHEY, CDR2 SVGAGI.

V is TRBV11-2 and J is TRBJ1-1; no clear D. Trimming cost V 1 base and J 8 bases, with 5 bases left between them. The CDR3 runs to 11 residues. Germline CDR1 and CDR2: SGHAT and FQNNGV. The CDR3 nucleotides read TGTGCCAGCAGCTTAGGGGCGGAAGCTTTCTTT. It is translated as CASSLGAEAFF.

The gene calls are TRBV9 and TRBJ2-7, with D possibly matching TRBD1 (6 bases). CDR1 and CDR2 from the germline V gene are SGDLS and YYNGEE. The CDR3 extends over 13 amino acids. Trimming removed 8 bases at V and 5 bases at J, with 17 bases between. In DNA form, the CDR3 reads TGTGCCAGTGCCCTGCAGGGGTTTCACGAGCAGTACTTC. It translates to CASALQGFHEQYF.

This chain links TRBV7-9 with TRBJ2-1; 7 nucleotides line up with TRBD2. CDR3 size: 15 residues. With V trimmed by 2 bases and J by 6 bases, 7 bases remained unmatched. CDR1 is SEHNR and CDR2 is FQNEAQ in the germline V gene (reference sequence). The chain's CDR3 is CASSLTLAGLNEQFF. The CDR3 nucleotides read TGTGCCAGCAGCTTAACTTTAGCGGGCCTCAATGAGCAGTTCTTC. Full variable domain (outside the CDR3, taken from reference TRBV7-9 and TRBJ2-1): DTGVSQNPRHKITKRGQNVTFRCDPISEHNRLYWYRQTLGQGPEFLTYFQNEAQLEKSRLLSDRFSAERPKGSFSTLEIQRTEQGDSAMYLCASSLTLAGLNEQFFGPGTRLTVL.

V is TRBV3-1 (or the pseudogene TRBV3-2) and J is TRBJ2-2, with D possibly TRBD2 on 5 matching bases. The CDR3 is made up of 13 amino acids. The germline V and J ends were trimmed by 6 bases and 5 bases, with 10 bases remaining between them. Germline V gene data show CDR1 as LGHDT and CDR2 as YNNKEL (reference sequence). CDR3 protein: CASRGTGTGELFF. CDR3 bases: TGTGCCAGCAGGGGCACGGGGACCGGGGAGCTGTTTTTT.

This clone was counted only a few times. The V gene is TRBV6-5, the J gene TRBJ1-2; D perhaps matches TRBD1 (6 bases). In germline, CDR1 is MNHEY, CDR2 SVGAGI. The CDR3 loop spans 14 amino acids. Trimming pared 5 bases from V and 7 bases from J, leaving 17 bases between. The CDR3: CASSPTFDRPGYTF. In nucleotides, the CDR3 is TGTGCCAGCAGTCCAACCTTTGACAGGCCTGGCTACACCTTC.

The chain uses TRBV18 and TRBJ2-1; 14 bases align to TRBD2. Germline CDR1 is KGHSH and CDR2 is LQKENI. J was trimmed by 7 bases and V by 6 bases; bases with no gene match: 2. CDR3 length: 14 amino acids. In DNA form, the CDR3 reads TGTGCCAGCTCGACTAGCGGGGGGGGAAATGAGCAGTTCTTC. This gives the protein CASSTSGGGNEQFF.

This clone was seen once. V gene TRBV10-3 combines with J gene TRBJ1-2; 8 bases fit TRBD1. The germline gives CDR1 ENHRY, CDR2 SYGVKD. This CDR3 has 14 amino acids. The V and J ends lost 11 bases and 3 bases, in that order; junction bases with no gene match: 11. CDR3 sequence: CASTRTGQDYGYTF. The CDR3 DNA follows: TGTGCCTCGACAAGGACAGGGCAAGACTATGGCTACACCTTC.

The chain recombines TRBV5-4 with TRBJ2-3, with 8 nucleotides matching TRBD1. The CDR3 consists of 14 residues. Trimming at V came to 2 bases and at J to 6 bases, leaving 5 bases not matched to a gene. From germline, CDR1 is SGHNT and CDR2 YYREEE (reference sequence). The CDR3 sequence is CASSLATGGDTQYF. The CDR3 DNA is TGTGCCAGCAGCTTAGCAACAGGGGGTGATACGCAGTATTTT.

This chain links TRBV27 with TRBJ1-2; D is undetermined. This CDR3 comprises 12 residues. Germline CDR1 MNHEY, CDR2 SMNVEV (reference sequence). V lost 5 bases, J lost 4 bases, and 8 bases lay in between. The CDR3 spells CASSPPGYGYTF. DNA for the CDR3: TGTGCCAGCAGTCCCCCCGGCTATGGCTACACCTTC.

The CDR3 loop reads CASSPLGGEQYF. CDR3 in DNA: TGTGCCAGCAGCCCCTTAGGGGGAGAGCAGTACTTC. This chain links TRBV3-1 (or the pseudogene TRBV3-2) with TRBJ2-7; tentative D call: TRBD1 (6 bases). The CDR3 runs to 12 residues. CDR1 and CDR2 from the germline V gene are LGHDT and YNNKEL (reference sequence). Trimming took 4 bases from V and 7 from J, leaving 11 bases between them.

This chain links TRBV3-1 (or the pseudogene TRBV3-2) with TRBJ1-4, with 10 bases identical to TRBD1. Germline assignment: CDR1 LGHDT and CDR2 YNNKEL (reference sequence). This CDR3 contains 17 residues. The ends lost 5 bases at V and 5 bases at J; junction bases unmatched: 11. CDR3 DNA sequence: TGTGCCAGCAGCAAATACGGACAGGGGGGCTCCAATGAAAAACTGTTTTTT. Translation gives CASSKYGQGGSNEKLFF.

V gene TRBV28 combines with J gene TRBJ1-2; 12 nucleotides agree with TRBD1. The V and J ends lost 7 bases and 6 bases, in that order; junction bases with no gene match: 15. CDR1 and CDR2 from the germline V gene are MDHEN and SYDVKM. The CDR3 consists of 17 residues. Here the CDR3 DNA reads TGTGCCAGCATACCCGGGACAGGGGGCGAGGGTTTCGATGGCTACACCTTC. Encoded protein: CASIPGTGGEGFDGYTF.